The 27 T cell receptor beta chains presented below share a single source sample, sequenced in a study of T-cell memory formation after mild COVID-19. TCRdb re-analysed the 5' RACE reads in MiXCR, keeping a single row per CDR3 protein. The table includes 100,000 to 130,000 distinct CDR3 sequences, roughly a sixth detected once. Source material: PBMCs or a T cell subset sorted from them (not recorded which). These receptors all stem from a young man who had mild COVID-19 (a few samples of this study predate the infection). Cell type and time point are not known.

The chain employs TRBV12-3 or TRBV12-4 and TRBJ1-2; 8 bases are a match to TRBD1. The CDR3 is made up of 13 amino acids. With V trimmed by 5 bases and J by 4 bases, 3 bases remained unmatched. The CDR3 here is CASSRGQVYGYTF. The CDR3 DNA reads TGTGCCAGCAGTCGGGGACAGGTCTATGGCTACACCTTC.

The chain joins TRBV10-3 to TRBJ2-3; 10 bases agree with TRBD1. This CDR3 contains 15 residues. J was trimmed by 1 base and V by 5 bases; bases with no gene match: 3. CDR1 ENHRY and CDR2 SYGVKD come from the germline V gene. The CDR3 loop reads CAISTGTGGTDTQYF. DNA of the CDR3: TGTGCCATCAGTACCGGGACAGGGGGCACAGATACGCAGTATTTT.

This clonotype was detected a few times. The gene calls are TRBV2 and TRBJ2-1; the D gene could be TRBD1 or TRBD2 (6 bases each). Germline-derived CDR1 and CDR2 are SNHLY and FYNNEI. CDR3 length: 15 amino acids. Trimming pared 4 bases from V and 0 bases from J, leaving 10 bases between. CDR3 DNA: TGTGCCAGCAGTGTACAGGGAGGCTCCTACAATGAGCAGTTCTTC. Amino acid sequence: CASSVQGGSYNEQFF.

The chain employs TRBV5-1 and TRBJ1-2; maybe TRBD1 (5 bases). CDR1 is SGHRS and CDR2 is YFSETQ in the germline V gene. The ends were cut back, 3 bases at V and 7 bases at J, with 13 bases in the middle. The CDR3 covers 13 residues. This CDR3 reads CASSSRAGVGYTF. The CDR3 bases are TGCGCCAGCAGCTCCAGGGCGGGAGTTGGCTACACCTTC. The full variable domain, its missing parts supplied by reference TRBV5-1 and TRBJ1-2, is KAGVTQTPRYLIKTRGQQVTLSCSPISGHRSVSWYQQTPGQGLQFLFEYFSETQRNKGNFPGRFSGRQFSNSRSEMNVSTLELGDSALYLCASSSRAGVGYTFGSGTRLTVV.

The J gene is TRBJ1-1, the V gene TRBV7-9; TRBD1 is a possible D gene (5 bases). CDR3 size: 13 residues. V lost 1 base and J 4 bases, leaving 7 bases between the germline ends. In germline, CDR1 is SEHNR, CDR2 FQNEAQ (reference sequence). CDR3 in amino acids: CASSLEGLTEAFF. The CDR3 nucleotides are TGTGCCAGCAGCTTAGAGGGGCTCACTGAAGCTTTCTTT.

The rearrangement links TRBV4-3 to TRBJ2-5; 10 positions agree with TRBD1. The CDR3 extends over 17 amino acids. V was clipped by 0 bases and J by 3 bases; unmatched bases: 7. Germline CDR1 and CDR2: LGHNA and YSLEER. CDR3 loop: CASSQEPPGQGKETQYF. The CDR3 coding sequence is TGCGCCAGCAGCCAAGAGCCTCCGGGACAGGGGAAAGAGACCCAGTACTTC.

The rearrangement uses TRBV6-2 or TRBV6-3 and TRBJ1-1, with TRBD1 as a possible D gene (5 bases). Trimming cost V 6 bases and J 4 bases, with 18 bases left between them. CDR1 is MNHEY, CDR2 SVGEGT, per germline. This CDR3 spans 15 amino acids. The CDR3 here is CASSDSPRDGTEAFF. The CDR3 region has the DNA TGTGCCAGCAGCGACAGTCCCCGCGACGGCACTGAAGCTTTCTTT.

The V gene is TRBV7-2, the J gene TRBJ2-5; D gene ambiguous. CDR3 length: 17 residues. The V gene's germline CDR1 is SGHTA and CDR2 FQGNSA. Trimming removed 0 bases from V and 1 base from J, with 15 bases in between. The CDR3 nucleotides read TGTGCCAGCAGCTTAGCGGCTGGTGGAAGGATCCAAGAGACCCAGTACTTC. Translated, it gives CASSLAAGGRIQETQYF.

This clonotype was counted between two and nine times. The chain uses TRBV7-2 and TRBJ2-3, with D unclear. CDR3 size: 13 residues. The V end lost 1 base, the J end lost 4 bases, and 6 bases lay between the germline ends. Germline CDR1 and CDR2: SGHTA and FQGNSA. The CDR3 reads CASSLGISDTQYF. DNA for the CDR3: TGTGCCAGCAGCTTAGGAATCTCAGATACGCAGTATTTT.

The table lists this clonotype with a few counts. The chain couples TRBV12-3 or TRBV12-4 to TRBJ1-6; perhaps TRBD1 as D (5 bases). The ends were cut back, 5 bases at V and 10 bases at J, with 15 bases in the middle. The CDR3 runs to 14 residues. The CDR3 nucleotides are TGTGCCAGCAGTGACCCTCGGGGACTCTCACCCCTCCACTTT. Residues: CASSDPRGLSPLHF.

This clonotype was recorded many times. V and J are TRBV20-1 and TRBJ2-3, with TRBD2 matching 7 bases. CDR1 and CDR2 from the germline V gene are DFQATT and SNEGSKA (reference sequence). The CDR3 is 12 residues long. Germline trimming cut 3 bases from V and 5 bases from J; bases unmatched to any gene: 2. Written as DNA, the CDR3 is TGCAGTGCTAGCGGGGGGAAAGATACGCAGTATTTT. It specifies CSASGGKDTQYF.

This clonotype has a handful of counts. CDR3: CASSSDRNYNEQFF. DNA for the CDR3: TGTGCCAGCAGTTCCGACAGGAATTACAATGAGCAGTTCTTC. The V gene is TRBV12-3 or TRBV12-4, the J gene TRBJ2-1; weak D call: TRBD1 (6 bases). Trimming cost V 4 bases and J 4 bases, with 11 bases left between them. The CDR3 covers 14 residues.

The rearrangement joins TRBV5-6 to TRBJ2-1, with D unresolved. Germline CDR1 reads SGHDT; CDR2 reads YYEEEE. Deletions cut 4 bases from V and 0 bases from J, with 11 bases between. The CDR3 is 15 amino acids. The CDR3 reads CASSPRLSSYNEQFF. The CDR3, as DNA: TGTGCCAGCAGCCCTAGGTTGAGCTCCTACAATGAGCAGTTCTTC.

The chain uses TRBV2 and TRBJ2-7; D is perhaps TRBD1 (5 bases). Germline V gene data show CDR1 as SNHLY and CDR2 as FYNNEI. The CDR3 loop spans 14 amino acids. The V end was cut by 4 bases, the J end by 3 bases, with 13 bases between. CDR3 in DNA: TGTGCCAGCAGTGGGACACCGTCGGGCTACGAGCAGTACTTC. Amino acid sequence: CASSGTPSGYEQYF.

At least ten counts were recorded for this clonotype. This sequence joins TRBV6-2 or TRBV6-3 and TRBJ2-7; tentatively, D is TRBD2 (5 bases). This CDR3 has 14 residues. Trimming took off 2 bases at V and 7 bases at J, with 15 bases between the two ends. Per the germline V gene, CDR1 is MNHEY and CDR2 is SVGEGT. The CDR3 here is CASSYRLARREQYF. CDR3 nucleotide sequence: TGTGCCAGCAGTTACCGTCTAGCACGACGGGAGCAGTACTTC.

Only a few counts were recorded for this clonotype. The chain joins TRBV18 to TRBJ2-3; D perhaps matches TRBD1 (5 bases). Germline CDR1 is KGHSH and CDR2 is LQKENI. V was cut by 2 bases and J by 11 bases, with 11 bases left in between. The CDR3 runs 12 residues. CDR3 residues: CASSPKGRKQYF. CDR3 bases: TGTGCCAGCTCACCAAAGGGGCGCAAGCAGTATTTT.

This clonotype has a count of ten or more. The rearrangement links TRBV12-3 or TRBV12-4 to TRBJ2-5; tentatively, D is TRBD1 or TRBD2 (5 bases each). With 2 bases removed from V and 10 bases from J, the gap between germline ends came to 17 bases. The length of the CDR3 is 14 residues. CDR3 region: CASSLWGTHGVQYF. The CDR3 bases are TGTGCCAGCAGTTTATGGGGGACCCACGGGGTCCAGTACTTC.

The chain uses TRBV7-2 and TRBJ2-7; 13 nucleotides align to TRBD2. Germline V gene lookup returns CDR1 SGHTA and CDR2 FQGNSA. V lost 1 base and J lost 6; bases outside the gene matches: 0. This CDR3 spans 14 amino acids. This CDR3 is CASSLGLAGGEQYV. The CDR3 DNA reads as TGTGCCAGCAGCTTAGGACTAGCGGGGGGCGAGCAGTACGTC.

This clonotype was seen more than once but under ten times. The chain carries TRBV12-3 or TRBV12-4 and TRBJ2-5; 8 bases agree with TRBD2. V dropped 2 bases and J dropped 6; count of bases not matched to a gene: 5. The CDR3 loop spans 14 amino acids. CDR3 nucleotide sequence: TGTGCCAGCAGTTTACAAGCGGGGGCACAGACCCAGTACTTC. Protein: CASSLQAGAQTQYF.

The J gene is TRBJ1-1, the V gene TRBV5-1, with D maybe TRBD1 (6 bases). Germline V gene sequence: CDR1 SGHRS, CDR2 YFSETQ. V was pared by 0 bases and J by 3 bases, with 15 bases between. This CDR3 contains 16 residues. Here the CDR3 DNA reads TGCGCCAGCAGCTTGGGGGCAGGGGCTGAGGACACTGAAGCTTTCTTT. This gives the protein CASSLGAGAEDTEAFF.

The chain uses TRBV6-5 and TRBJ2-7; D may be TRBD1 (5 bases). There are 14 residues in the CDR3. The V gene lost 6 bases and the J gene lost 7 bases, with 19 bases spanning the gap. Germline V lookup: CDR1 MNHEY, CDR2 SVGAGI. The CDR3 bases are TGTGCCAGCAGCCCCCGGGCGTTGGGGCTAGAGCAGTACTTC. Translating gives CASSPRALGLEQYF.

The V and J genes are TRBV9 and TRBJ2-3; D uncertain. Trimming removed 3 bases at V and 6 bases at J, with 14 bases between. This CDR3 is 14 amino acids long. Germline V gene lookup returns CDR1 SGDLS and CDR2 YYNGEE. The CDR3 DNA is TGTGCCAGCAGCGCAATCGAATTTGGGGATACGCAGTATTTT. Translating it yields CASSAIEFGDTQYF.

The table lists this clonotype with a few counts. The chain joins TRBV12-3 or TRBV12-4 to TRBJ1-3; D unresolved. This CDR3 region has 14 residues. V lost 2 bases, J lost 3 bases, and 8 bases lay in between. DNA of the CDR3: TGTGCCAGCAGTTTATCGGGGTATGGAAACACCATATATTTT. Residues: CASSLSGYGNTIYF.

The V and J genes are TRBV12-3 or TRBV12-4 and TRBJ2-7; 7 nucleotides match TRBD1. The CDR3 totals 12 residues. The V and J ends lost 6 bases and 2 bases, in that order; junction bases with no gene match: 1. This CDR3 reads CASRGQTYEQYF. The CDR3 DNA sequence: TGTGCCAGCAGGGGACAGACCTACGAGCAGTACTTC.

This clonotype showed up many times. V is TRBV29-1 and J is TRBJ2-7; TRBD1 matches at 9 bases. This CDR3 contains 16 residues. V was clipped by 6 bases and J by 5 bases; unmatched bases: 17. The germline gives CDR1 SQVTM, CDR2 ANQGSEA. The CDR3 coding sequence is TGCAGCGTCCAGACAGGGGGAACGTATCCCAGTGACGAGCAGTACTTC. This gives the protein CSVQTGGTYPSDEQYF.

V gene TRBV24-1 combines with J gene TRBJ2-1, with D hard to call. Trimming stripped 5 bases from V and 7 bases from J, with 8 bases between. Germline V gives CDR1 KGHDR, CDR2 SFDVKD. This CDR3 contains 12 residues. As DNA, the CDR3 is TGTGCCACCAGTGGCAGGTCAAATGAGCAGTTCTTC. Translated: CATSGRSNEQFF.

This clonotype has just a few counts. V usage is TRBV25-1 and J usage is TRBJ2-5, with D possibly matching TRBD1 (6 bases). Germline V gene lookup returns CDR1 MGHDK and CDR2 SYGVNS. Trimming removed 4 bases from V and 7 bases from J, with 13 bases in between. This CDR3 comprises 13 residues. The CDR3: CASSADSSGTQYF. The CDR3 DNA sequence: TGTGCCAGCAGTGCGGACAGCTCAGGGACCCAGTACTTC.